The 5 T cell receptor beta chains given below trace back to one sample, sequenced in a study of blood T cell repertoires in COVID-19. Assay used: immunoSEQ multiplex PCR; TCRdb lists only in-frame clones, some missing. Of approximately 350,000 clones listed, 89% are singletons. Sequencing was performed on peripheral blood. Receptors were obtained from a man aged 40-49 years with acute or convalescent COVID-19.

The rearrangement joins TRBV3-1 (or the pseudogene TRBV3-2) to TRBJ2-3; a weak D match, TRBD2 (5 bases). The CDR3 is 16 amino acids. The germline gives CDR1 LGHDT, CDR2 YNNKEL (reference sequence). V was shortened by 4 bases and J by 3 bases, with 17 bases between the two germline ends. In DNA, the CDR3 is TGTGCCAGCAGCCCGTGGGGTGGGAGCACTACAGATACGCAGTATTTT. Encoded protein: CASSPWGGSTTDTQYF.

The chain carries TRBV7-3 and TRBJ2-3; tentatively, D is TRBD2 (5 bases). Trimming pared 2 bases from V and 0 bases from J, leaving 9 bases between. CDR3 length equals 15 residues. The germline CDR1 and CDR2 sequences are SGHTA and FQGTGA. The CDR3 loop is CASSLGGPSTDTQYF. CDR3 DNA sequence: TGTGCCAGCAGCTTAGGCGGGCCTAGCACAGATACGCAGTATTTT.

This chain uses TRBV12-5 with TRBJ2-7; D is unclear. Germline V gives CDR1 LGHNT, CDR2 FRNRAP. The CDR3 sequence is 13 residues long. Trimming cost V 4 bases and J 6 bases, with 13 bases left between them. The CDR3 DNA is TGTGCTAGTGGTTCTAGTGGTGGGTCCGAGCAGTACTTC. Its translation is CASGSSGGSEQYF. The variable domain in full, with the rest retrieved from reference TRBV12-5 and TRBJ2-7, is DARVTQTPRHKVTEMGQEVTMRCQPILGHNTVFWYRQTMMQGLELLAYFRNRAPLDDSGMPKDRFSAEMPDATLATLKIQPSEPRDSAVYFCASGSSGGSEQYFGPGTRLTVT.

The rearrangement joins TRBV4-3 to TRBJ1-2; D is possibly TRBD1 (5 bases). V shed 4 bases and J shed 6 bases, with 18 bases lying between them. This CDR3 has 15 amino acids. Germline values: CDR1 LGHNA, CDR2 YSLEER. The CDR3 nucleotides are TGCGCCAGCAGCCGGACACAGTTGCCTGTAGATGGCTACACCTTC. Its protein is CASSRTQLPVDGYTF.

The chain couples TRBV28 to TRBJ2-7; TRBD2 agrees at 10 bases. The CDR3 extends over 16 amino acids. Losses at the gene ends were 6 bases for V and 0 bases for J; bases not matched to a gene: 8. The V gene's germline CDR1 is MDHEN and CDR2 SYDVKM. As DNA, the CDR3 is TGTGCCAGCAGACAAGCTAGCGGGGGACTCTCCTACGAGCAGTACTTC. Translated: CASRQASGGLSYEQYF.